These T cell receptor beta chains were read from a single sample in a study of T-cell reconstitution after alpha-beta-depleted transplantation in children. MiXCR, run by TCRdb on the PCR reads, gives a single entry per CDR3 protein. The sample records hundreds of thousands of distinct CDR3 sequences, around 17% being singletons. The specimen was PBMCs from the stem cell graft donor, collected from the stem cell graft. The receptors shown here come from a human donor who donated a stem cell graft to a child with acute myeloid leukemia. The CDR3 runs from the conserved cysteine through the conserved F or W. Each record gives: J gene, clone size, D gene, CDR3 length, V gene, CDR3 protein, CDR3 DNA. D genes are given only for firm matches. Clone size is stated in some rows and not others, as once, few, many or a class when expanded.

J gene: TRBJ2-7
clone size: few
D gene: TRBD2
CDR3 length: 13
V gene: TRBV10-3
CDR3 protein: CAIGRDSSYEQYF
CDR3 DNA: TGTGCCATCGGGAGGGACTCATCCTACGAGCAGTACTTC

J gene: TRBJ1-5
clone size: NA
D gene: TRBD1
CDR3 length: 15
V gene: TRBV28
CDR3 protein: CASSLWGQGNQPQHF
CDR3 DNA: TGTGCCAGCAGTTTATGGGGACAGGGCAATCAGCCCCAGCATTTT

J gene: TRBJ2-1
clone size: many
D gene: NA
CDR3 length: 11
V gene: TRBV20-1
CDR3 protein: CSAGEGAEQFF
CDR3 DNA: TGCAGTGCTGGGGAAGGGGCTGAGCAGTTCTTC

J gene: TRBJ1-3
clone size: many
D gene: NA
CDR3 length: 16
V gene: TRBV20-1
CDR3 protein: CSADAGWDPSGNTIYF
CDR3 DNA: TGCAGTGCTGACGCCGGGTGGGACCCCTCTGGAAACACCATATATTTT

J gene: TRBJ2-3
clone size: NA
D gene: NA
CDR3 length: 17
V gene: TRBV12-3/TRBV12-4
CDR3 protein: CASNQYGATPTADTQYF
CDR3 DNA: TGTGCCAGCAACCAATATGGGGCAACCCCAACCGCGGATACGCAGTATTTT

J gene: TRBJ2-7
clone size: few
D gene: NA
CDR3 length: 15
V gene: TRBV30
CDR3 protein: CAWMSPRADGFEQYF
CDR3 DNA: TGTGCCTGGATGAGCCCGAGGGCCGACGGCTTCGAGCAGTACTTC

J gene: TRBJ2-1
clone size: many
D gene: NA
CDR3 length: 11
V gene: TRBV20-1
CDR3 protein: CSARDGDEQFF
CDR3 DNA: TGCAGTGCCAGAGATGGCGATGAGCAGTTCTTC

J gene: TRBJ2-2
clone size: many
D gene: TRBD1
CDR3 length: 16
V gene: TRBV9
CDR3 protein: CASSVGGQRGAGELFF
CDR3 DNA: TGTGCCAGCAGCGTAGGGGGACAGAGGGGCGCCGGGGAGCTGTTTTTT

J gene: TRBJ1-5
clone size: many
D gene: NA
CDR3 length: 13
V gene: TRBV29-1
CDR3 protein: CSAGYRDGQPQHF
CDR3 DNA: TGCAGCGCCGGCTACAGGGACGGGCAGCCCCAGCATTTT

J gene: TRBJ2-3
clone size: many
D gene: NA
CDR3 length: 13
V gene: TRBV29-1
CDR3 protein: CSVEKGLGDTQYF
CDR3 DNA: TGCAGCGTTGAAAAGGGACTTGGGGATACGCAGTATTTT

J gene: TRBJ2-1
clone size: many
D gene: NA
CDR3 length: 13
V gene: TRBV20-1
CDR3 protein: CSARGEPYNEQFF
CDR3 DNA: TGCAGTGCTAGAGGGGAACCCTACAATGAGCAGTTCTTC

J gene: TRBJ1-4
clone size: many
D gene: TRBD1
CDR3 length: 13
V gene: TRBV20-1
CDR3 protein: CSARTGVDEKLFF
CDR3 DNA: TGCAGTGCAAGGACAGGGGTGGATGAAAAACTGTTTTTT

J gene: TRBJ1-1
clone size: many
D gene: NA
CDR3 length: 12
V gene: TRBV29-1
CDR3 protein: CSVTVTNTEAFF
CDR3 DNA: TGCAGCGTGACAGTAACGAACACTGAAGCTTTCTTT

J gene: TRBJ1-2
clone size: few
D gene: NA
CDR3 length: 14
V gene: TRBV7-2
CDR3 protein: CASSFSQTNYGYTF
CDR3 DNA: TGTGCCAGCAGCTTCAGCCAGACTAACTATGGCTACACCTTC

J gene: TRBJ2-1
clone size: many
D gene: TRBD2
CDR3 length: 15
V gene: TRBV20-1
CDR3 protein: CSASASGAPYNEQFF
CDR3 DNA: TGCAGTGCTAGTGCTAGCGGGGCTCCCTACAATGAGCAGTTCTTC

J gene: TRBJ1-1
clone size: many
D gene: TRBD1
CDR3 length: 15
V gene: TRBV20-1
CDR3 protein: CSAREPQGAGTEAFF
CDR3 DNA: TGCAGTGCTAGAGAGCCCCAGGGGGCGGGGACTGAAGCTTTCTTT

J gene: TRBJ2-3
clone size: many
D gene: NA
CDR3 length: 15
V gene: TRBV29-1
CDR3 protein: CSVEGMGLTTDTQYF
CDR3 DNA: TGCAGCGTTGAAGGTATGGGACTGACCACAGATACGCAGTATTTT